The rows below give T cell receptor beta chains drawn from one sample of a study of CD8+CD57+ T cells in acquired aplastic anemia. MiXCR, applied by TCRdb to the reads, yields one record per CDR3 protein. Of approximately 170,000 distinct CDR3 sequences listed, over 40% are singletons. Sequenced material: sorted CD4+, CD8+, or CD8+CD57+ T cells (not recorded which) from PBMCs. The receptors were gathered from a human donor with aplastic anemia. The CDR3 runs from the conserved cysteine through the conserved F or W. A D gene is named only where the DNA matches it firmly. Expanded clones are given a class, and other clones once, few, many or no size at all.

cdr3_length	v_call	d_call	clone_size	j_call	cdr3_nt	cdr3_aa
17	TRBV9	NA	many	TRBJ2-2	TGTGCCAGCAGCGTAGCCCCCAGTGGCGGGAAAGGCGGGGAGCTGTTTTTT	CASSVAPSGGKGGELFF
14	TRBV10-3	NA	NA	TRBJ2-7	TGTGCCAGCCTGACCTCAGCGCGTTCCTACGAGCAGTACTTC	CASLTSARSYEQYF
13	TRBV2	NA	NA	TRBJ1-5	TGTGCCAGCAGTTTGGGGGTTGCTCAGCCCCAGCATTTT	CASSLGVAQPQHF
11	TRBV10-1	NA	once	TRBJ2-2	TGCGCCAGAAAGGCTGCCGGGGAGCTGTTTTTT	CARKAAGELFF
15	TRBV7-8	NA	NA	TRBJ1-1	TGTGCCAGCAGCCGTACTACACTAGCGAACACTGAAGCTTTCTTT	CASSRTTLANTEAFF
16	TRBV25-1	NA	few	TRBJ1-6	TGTGCCAGCAGTGAAGGGTTAGGGATCTATAATTCACCCCTCCACTTT	CASSEGLGIYNSPLHF
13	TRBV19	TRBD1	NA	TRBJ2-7	TGTGCCAGTCGGGGGACAGGGGGCTACGAGCAGTACTTC	CASRGTGGYEQYF
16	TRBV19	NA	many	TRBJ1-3	TGTGCCAGTAGTATAGAGGTCGGCCACTCTGGAAACACCATATATTTT	CASSIEVGHSGNTIYF
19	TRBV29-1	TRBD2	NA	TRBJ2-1	TGCAGCGTTCCGCTAAGGGGACTAGCGGGGGGGCCTGTCTACAATGAGCAGTTCTTC	CSVPLRGLAGGPVYNEQFF
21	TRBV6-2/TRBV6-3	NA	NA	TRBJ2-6	TGTGCCAGCAGTTACGTGAGACGGGAACAGTCATTACTATCTGGGGCCAACGTCCTGACTTTC	CASSYVRREQSLLSGANVLTF
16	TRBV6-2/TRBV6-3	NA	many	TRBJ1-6	TGTGCCAGCAGTTACTCGAGCGGCAGGGCCGCCTCACCCCTCCACTTT	CASSYSSGRAASPLHF
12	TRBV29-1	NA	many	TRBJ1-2	TGCAGCGTTGTGATAGCTAACTATGGCTACACCTTC	CSVVIANYGYTF
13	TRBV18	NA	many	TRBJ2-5	TGTGCCAGCTCAACAACGGGCGTAGAGACCCAGTACTTC	CASSTTGVETQYF
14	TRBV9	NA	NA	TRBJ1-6	TGTGCCAGCAGCGTAGGGGGGGCAGGTTCACCCCTCCACTTT	CASSVGGAGSPLHF
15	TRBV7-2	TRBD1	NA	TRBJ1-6	TGTGCCAGCAGCCGCCAGGAGGGGGCGAATTCACCCCTCCACTTT	CASSRQEGANSPLHF
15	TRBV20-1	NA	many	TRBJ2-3	TGCAGTGCTGATCAGGGGATGTCGAGCACAGATACGCAGTATTTT	CSADQGMSSTDTQYF